Detailed here is one TCR beta chain. This sample stems from a study of blood T cell repertoires in COVID-19. The CDR3 has 14 amino acids. Germline-derived CDR1 and CDR2 are SNHLY and FYNNEI. Trimming removed 5 bases from V and 5 bases from J; junction bases left unmatched: 7. Clones were sequenced by immunoSEQ multiplex PCR, and TCRdb holds only the in-frame ones, with some missing. Of roughly 670,000 clones listed, around 89% were seen once; the top ten hold under 0.3%. V is TRBV2 and J is TRBJ1-2; TRBD1 agrees at 8 bases. The receptor was isolated from a woman under 30 with acute or convalescent COVID-19. Specimen: peripheral blood. Here the CDR3 DNA reads TGTGCCAGCAGTCCACAGGGGGGGGATTATGGCTACACCTTC. Translated: CASSPQGGDYGYTF.